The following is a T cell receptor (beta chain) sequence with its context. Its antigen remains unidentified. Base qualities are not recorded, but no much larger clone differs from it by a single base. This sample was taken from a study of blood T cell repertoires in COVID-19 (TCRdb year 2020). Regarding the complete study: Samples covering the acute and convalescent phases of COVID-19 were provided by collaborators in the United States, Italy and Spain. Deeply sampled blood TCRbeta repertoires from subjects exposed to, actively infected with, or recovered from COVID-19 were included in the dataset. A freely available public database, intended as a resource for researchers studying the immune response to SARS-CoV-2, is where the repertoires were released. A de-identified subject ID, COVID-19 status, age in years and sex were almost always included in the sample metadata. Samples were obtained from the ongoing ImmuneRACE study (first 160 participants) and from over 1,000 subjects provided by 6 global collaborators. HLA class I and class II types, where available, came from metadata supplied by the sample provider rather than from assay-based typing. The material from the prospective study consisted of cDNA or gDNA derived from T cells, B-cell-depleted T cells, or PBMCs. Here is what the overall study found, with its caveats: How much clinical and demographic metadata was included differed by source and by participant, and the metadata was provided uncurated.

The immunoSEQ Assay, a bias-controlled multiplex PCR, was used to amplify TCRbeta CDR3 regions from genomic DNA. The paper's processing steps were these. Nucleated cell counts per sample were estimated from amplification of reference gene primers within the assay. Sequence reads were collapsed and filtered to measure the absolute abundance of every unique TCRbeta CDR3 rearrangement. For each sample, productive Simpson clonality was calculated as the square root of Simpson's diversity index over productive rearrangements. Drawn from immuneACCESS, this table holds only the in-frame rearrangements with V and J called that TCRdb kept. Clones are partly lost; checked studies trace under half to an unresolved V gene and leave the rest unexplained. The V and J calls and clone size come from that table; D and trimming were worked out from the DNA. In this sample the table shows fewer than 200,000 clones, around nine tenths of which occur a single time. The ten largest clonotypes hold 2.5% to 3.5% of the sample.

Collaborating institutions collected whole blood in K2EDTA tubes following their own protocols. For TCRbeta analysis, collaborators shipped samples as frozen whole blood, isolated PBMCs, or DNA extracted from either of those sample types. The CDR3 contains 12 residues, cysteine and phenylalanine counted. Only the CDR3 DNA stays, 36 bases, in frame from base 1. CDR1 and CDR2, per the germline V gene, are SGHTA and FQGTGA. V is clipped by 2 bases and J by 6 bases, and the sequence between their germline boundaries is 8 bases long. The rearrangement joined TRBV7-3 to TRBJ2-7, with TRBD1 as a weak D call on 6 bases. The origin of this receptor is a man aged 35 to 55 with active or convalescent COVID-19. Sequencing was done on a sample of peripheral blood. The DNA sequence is TGTGCCAGCAGCTTACAGGGGAGCGAGCAGTACTTC. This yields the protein CASSLQGSEQYF.